These 20 T cell receptor beta chains were all obtained from the same sample, sequenced in a study of cytomegalovirus exposure and HLA in healthy donors. The PCR employed 60 Vbeta primers together with 13 Jbeta primers. Clones were sequenced by immunoSEQ multiplex PCR, and TCRdb holds only the in-frame ones, with some missing. This repertoire shows about 150,000 clones, 60% to 85% found once; its top ten account for roughly 6%. Sequencing was done on a sample of PBMCs. All receptors come from a man in his forties or fifties in good health and CMV-seropositive.

The chain has TRBV6-1 and TRBJ2-5, with 9 nucleotides matching TRBD1. The end of the DNA is better explained by TRBJ2-7, so the J call may be wrong. This CDR3 region has 13 residues. Looked up from germline, CDR1 is MNHNS and CDR2 is SASEGT. In DNA form, the CDR3 reads TGTGCCAGCGGACAGGGGAACTCCTACGAGCAGTACTTC. It codes for CASGQGNSYEQYF.

This rearrangement joins TRBV11-2 to TRBJ2-1, with a tentative D call TRBD1 (5 bases). The CDR3 is 16 amino acids. Germline assignment: CDR1 SGHAT and CDR2 FQNNGV. V gave up 6 bases and J gave up 1 base, with 16 bases separating them. The CDR3 DNA follows: TGTGCCAGCAGGCTGCAGGGTCGGATGTCCTACAATGAGCAGTTCTTC. Translating gives CASRLQGRMSYNEQFF. Full variable domain (remainder filled in from reference TRBV11-2 and TRBJ2-1): EAGVAQSPRYKIIEKRQSVAFWCNPISGHATLYWYQQILGQGPKLLIQFQNNGVVDDSQLPKDRFSAERLKGVDSTLKIQPAKLEDSAVYLCASRLQGRMSYNEQFFGPGTRLTVL.

V is TRBV19 and J is TRBJ2-7; the match to TRBD1 covers 7 bases. Germline CDR1 reads LNHDA; CDR2 reads SQIVND (reference sequence). J lost 4 bases, V lost 6 bases, and 6 bases had no gene match. CDR3 length equals 13 residues. For the CDR3, the DNA is TGTGCCAGTAGCAGAGACAGGGAGTACGAGCAGTACTTC. It translates to CASSRDREYEQYF.

This rearrangement joins TRBV11-2 to TRBJ2-7, with 12 bases identical to TRBD1. With 0 bases clipped from V and 9 bases from J, the junction kept 9 bases outside the gene matches. CDR3 size: 16 residues. In germline, CDR1 is SGHAT, CDR2 FQNNGV. The DNA of the CDR3 is TGTGCCAGCAGCTTAGACCCCGGGACAGGGGGCTTTGGGCAGTACTTC. Translating it yields CASSLDPGTGGFGQYF.

The chain joins TRBV10-3 to TRBJ2-7; tentatively, D is TRBD2 (5 bases). The germline V gene encodes CDR1 ENHRY and CDR2 SYGVKD. The CDR3 spans 13 residues. Trimming removed 8 bases at V and 0 bases at J, with 11 bases between. The CDR3 spells CAIGERNSYEQYF. The CDR3 nucleotides are TGTGCCATCGGAGAGCGGAACTCCTACGAGCAGTACTTC.

V usage is TRBV10-3 and J usage is TRBJ1-2, with 7 bases that match TRBD1. V shed 6 bases, J shed 8 bases, and the junction held 15 bases outside the gene matches. In germline, CDR1 is ENHRY, CDR2 SYGVKD. The CDR3 runs to 15 residues. The CDR3 DNA sequence: TGTGCCATCAGATTTTTAACAGGGGACAGTTCGGGCTACACCTTC. It translates to CAIRFLTGDSSGYTF.

The CDR3 coding sequence is TGTGCCAGCAGTTTTATCGGGGGCACTGAAGCTTTCTTT. Translation: CASSFIGGTEAFF. The chain joins TRBV27 to TRBJ1-1, with TRBD1 as a possible D gene (5 bases). The germline V gene encodes CDR1 MNHEY and CDR2 SMNVEV (reference sequence). CDR3 length: 13 amino acids. With 3 bases removed from V and 4 bases from J, the gap between germline ends came to 9 bases.

Of note for this clone: At one end the junction does not follow the germline gene, possibly because of a read error. This chain connects TRBV7-9 to TRBJ2-7; TRBD1 is a possible D gene (5 bases). Germline V CDR1 and CDR2: SEHNR, FQNEAQ (reference sequence). The CDR3 covers 12 residues. The CDR3 sequence: CSSSLGQYEQYF. CDR3 DNA: TGTTCCAGCAGCTTAGGACAATACGAGCAGTACTTC.

The genes are TRBV5-1 and TRBJ2-7, with TRBD2 as a possible D gene (5 bases). The CDR3 extends over 14 amino acids. The germline V gene has CDR1 SGHRS and CDR2 YFSETQ. With 0 bases removed from V and 2 bases from J, the gap between germline ends came to 9 bases. Here the CDR3 reads CASSLEATTYEQYF. The CDR3 DNA reads TGCGCCAGCAGCTTGGAGGCGACTACCTACGAGCAGTACTTC.

The V gene is TRBV5-1, the J gene TRBJ2-3, with 10 positions matching TRBD2. The CDR3 length is 16 residues. Germline trimming cut 3 bases from V and 1 base from J; bases unmatched to any gene: 5. Germline V gene sequence: CDR1 SGHRS, CDR2 YFSETQ. CDR3 nucleotide sequence: TGCGCCAGCAGCTCCTCTAGCGGGAGTGGCACAGATACGCAGTATTTT. Encoded protein: CASSSSSGSGTDTQYF.

V is TRBV28 and J is TRBJ2-7, with TRBD2 as a possible D gene (7 bases). The germline V gene encodes CDR1 MDHEN and CDR2 SYDVKM. The CDR3 extends over 15 amino acids. The ends were cut back, 2 bases at V and 3 bases at J, with 14 bases in the middle. The CDR3 nucleotides read TGTGCCAGCAGTTTAGCAGGGGAGGGTGACTACGAGCAGTACTTC. Its protein product is CASSLAGEGDYEQYF.

This chain connects TRBV4-1 to TRBJ2-7; D is possibly TRBD1 (8 bases). Trimming took 2 bases from V and 5 from J, leaving 19 bases between them. Germline CDR1 is MGHRA and CDR2 is YSYEKL. The CDR3 sequence is 16 residues long. The CDR3 region is CASSQKEDRGGNEQYF. CDR3 nucleotides: TGCGCCAGCAGCCAAAAAGAAGACAGGGGAGGGAACGAGCAGTACTTC.

This sequence joins TRBV6-6 and TRBJ1-2; 9 bases agree with TRBD1. The germline V gene has CDR1 MNHNY and CDR2 SVGAGI (reference sequence). Germline trimming cut 6 bases from V and 0 bases from J; bases unmatched to any gene: 5. The CDR3 is 15 residues long. The DNA for the CDR3 is TGTGCCAGCAGGCGGACAGGGGATACTAACTATGGCTACACCTTC. Its protein is CASRRTGDTNYGYTF.

The chain combines TRBV18 with TRBJ2-5; 9 bases agree with TRBD1. Germline V gene sequence: CDR1 KGHSH, CDR2 LQKENI. Germline trimming cut 2 bases from V and 3 bases from J; bases unmatched to any gene: 1. This CDR3 has 14 amino acids. The chain's CDR3 is CASSPGTGKETQYF. The CDR3 DNA follows: TGTGCCAGCTCACCAGGGACAGGGAAAGAGACCCAGTACTTC.

The chain recombines TRBV2 with TRBJ1-1; 8 positions agree with TRBD1. Germline loops: CDR1 SNHLY, CDR2 FYNNEI. The CDR3 covers 14 residues. V lost 6 bases to trimming and J lost 5 bases; unmatched junction nucleotides: 8. The CDR3 nucleotides are TGTGCCAGCAGATATACAGGGGGATCGACTGAAGCTTTCTTT. Translated: CASRYTGGSTEAFF.

The V and J genes are TRBV10-3 and TRBJ2-4; D gene unclear. The CDR3 is made up of 11 amino acids. Germline CDR1 ENHRY, CDR2 SYGVKD. Deletions cut 3 bases from V and 6 bases from J, with 3 bases between. The CDR3 loop is CAISDGNIQYF. The CDR3 DNA reads TGTGCCATCAGTGACGGAAACATTCAGTACTTC.

This clone was found once. The chain links TRBV14 to TRBJ2-5; TRBD1 matches at 9 bases. The DNA end is a closer match to TRBJ2-7, so the J assignment may be wrong. The CDR3 covers 15 residues. Germline CDR1 is SGHDN and CDR2 is FVKESK. This CDR3 is CASSPLRDRANEQYF. Written as DNA, the CDR3 is TGTGCCAGCAGCCCCCTCCGGGACAGGGCCAACGAGCAGTACTTC.

The chain recombines TRBV15 with TRBJ2-1; D possibly corresponds to TRBD2 (5 bases). The ends were cut back, 3 bases at V and 8 bases at J, with 17 bases in the middle. The germline V gene encodes CDR1 LNHNV and CDR2 YYDKDF (reference sequence). The CDR3 loop spans 15 amino acids. The CDR3 DNA reads TGTGCCACCAGCAGGGGAGCGAGGAGCGAATATGAGCAGTTCTTC. The encoded protein is CATSRGARSEYEQFF.

This chain connects TRBV6-5 to TRBJ2-7, with a possible D match to TRBD1 (5 bases). The CDR3 spans 12 residues. Germline V gene data show CDR1 as MNHEY and CDR2 as SVGAGI. Trimming took off 10 bases at V and 2 bases at J, with 12 bases between the two ends. The CDR3 DNA reads as TGTGCCACCCAGACAGTGCCCTACGAGCAGTACTTC. Encoded protein: CATQTVPYEQYF.

This chain uses TRBV5-8 with TRBJ1-2, with D hard to call. The CDR3 spans 13 residues. With 10 bases removed from V and 0 bases from J, the gap between germline ends came to 13 bases. Germline values: CDR1 SGHTS, CDR2 YDEGEE. CDR3: CAPARPPNYGYTF. The CDR3 nucleotides read TGTGCCCCCGCGAGGCCCCCTAACTATGGCTACACCTTC.